This TCR beta chain was sequenced in a study of shared clonotypes between healthy human individuals. Trimming cost V 8 bases and J 1 base; bases outside gene matches: 5. Germline lookup yields CDR1 SSHAT and CDR2 FNYEAQ (reference sequence). CDR3 size: 15 residues. Per the authors' pipeline: Filtering differed for immunoSEQ, which gave only junction sequences without quality scores. TCRdb keeps only in-frame clones here, not all; method: immunoSEQ multiplex PCR. That table gives V, J and clone size, and the DNA gave D and trimming. The table lists about 1.5 million clones, 98% of them singletons. As concerns this clone: Its antigen remains unidentified. The sample has other DNA sequences that encode this CDR3 too.

Memory CD4+ cells were the fraction left after CD45RA+ naive selection. Study observations and caveats: With a few donors compared, around 5% of naive CD4 clonotypes were shared.

The sequenced material came from naive CD4+ T cells sorted from blood. Subset noted: CD45RA+ positively selected. This sequence originates from a young man in good health. The chain has TRBV7-7 and TRBJ2-2; 9 nucleotides agree with TRBD1. The CDR3 loop is CASSPGQGNTGELFF. CDR3 in DNA: TGTGCCAGCTCACCGGGACAGGGGAACACCGGGGAGCTGTTTTTT. Variable domain in full (rest from reference TRBV7-7 and TRBJ2-2): GAGVSQSPRYKVTKRGQDVTLRCDPISSHATLYWYQQALGQGPEFLTYFNYEAQPDKSGLPSDRFSAERPEGSISTLTIQRTEQRDSAMYRCASSPGQGNTGELFFGEGSRLTVL.